Listed below are T cell receptor beta chains from one sample, sequenced in a study of cytomegalovirus exposure and HLA in healthy donors. Sequencing used immunoSEQ multiplex PCR; TCRdb keeps in-frame clones, though not all of them. The sample contains roughly 100,000 clones, roughly 86% of which appear only once. Sequenced: PBMCs. The receptors were gathered from a woman under 30 in good health and CMV-seropositive. The conserved cysteine and the conserved F or W are not part of the CDR3 here. Each record gives: J gene, V gene, CDR3 protein.

TRBJ1-2,TRBV28,ASSFPQGRDYGYT
TRBJ1-5,TRBV27,ASSSRAGDQPQH
TRBJ2-7,TRBV10-1,ASMRSSYEQY
TRBJ1-1,TRBV29-1,SVATGSTEAF
TRBJ2-5,TRBV5-1,ASSSHGQGEGETQY
TRBJ2-5,TRBV13,ASSSLPGLLY
TRBJ1-1,TRBV14,ASSQGGGGRMNTEAF
TRBJ1-1,TRBV5-4,ASGPWGGLSAEAF
TRBJ2-7,TRBV7-6,ASSPQRGDYEQY
TRBJ1-2,TRBV11-2,ASSLDLWGPKEGYT
TRBJ2-5,TRBV5-1,ASSSGLAGVQETQY
TRBJ2-1,TRBV6-1,ASSEQGGDPYNEQF
TRBJ1-1,TRBV6-6,ASRPGQMAEAF
TRBJ2-1,TRBV7-3,ASSTTPDEQF
TRBJ1-2,TRBV7-9,ASREGQEPNYGYT
TRBJ1-6,TRBV6-1,ASSLGPYNSPLH
TRBJ2-3,TRBV19,ASGQGNGDTQY
TRBJ2-7,TRBV5-1,ASSNHRSRTYEQY
TRBJ2-5,TRBV4-1,ASRPLAAIQETQY
TRBJ2-1,TRBV7-9,ASSRVEEIYNEQF
TRBJ2-3,TRBV15,ATSRPSGYRSTQY
TRBJ1-1,TRBV6-1,ASSDSPPGNTEAF
TRBJ1-4,TRBV7-9,ASSFTTPSGEKLF
TRBJ2-3,TRBV5-1,ASSEGAGTDTQY
TRBJ2-3,TRBV4-1,ASSHRVLEVDTQY
TRBJ2-1,TRBV2,ASSEFSGLNEQF
TRBJ1-2,TRBV9,ASSAGREDYGYT
TRBJ2-1,TRBV7-8,ASSLDGGANNEQF